These 32 T cell receptor beta chains came from one sample sequenced in a study of human T cells and chemical hapten exposure. TCRdb independently ran MiXCR on the RACE reads; one entry per CDR3 protein. The sample holds some 110,000 distinct CDR3 sequences, 12% seen once. Time point noted: pre-sensitization, week 0. Treatment indicated: therapeutic diphenylcyclopropenone sensitization with weekly scalp DPC. The source material was whole blood, sampled in connection with sensitization to the hapten diphenylcyclopropenone (DPC). All receptors derive from a woman aged 45-65 years with alopecia areata. Some clones in this sample may be carry-over from other donors' samples.

The table lists this clonotype with many counts. The chain has TRBV28 and TRBJ2-7; 8 bases line up with TRBD1. Germline V CDR1 and CDR2: MDHEN, SYDVKM. V gave up 6 bases and J gave up 1 base; unmatched junction bases: 8. The CDR3 loop spans 15 amino acids. The CDR3 protein is CASSPVGQASYEQYF. As DNA, the CDR3 is TGTGCCAGCAGCCCCGTGGGACAGGCATCCTACGAGCAGTACTTC.

Ten or more counts support this clonotype. The CDR3 nucleotides are TGTGCCAGCAGCTTAGCGCGGGGGTCCACCGGGGAGCTGTTTTTT. It specifies CASSLARGSTGELFF. V gene TRBV7-2 combines with J gene TRBJ2-2; 7 bases are a match to TRBD2. Unmatched junction bases numbered 2, after V lost 0 bases and J lost 4 bases. This CDR3 is built from 15 residues. CDR1 SGHTA and CDR2 FQGNSA come from the germline V gene.

This chain connects TRBV7-8 to TRBJ2-5; 7 nucleotides match TRBD1. This CDR3 is 13 amino acids long. Germline V gives CDR1 SGHVS, CDR2 FQNEAQ. Trimming removed 4 bases from V and 3 bases from J; junction bases left unmatched: 2. This CDR3 is CASSSTGKETQYF. The CDR3 DNA follows: TGTGCCAGCAGCTCGACAGGGAAAGAGACCCAGTACTTC.

This clonotype was counted at least ten times. The chain joins TRBV29-1 to TRBJ1-1, with no clear D. From germline, CDR1 is SQVTM and CDR2 ANQGSEA. CDR3 length equals 13 residues. V was shortened by 6 bases and J by 0 bases, with 11 bases between the two germline ends. CDR3 bases: TGCAGCGTAGGCAGATTCCTGAACACTGAAGCTTTCTTT. Translating it yields CSVGRFLNTEAFF.

The CDR3 sequence: CASSPGRARVTEAFF. As DNA, the CDR3 is TGTGCCAGCAGCCCTGGAAGGGCTAGGGTCACTGAAGCTTTCTTT. This chain links TRBV14 with TRBJ1-1; D not certain. The CDR3 consists of 15 residues. The V gene lost 4 bases and the J gene lost 4 bases, with 16 bases spanning the gap. CDR1 is SGHDN, CDR2 FVKESK, per germline.

The gene calls are TRBV2 and TRBJ2-7, with 9 bases fitting TRBD1. Germline V gives CDR1 SNHLY, CDR2 FYNNEI. The CDR3 extends over 14 amino acids. V lost 5 bases, J lost 5 bases, and 7 bases stayed unmatched. The CDR3 is CASSRYRGQDEQYF. CDR3 coding DNA: TGTGCCAGCAGTCGATACAGGGGGCAGGACGAGCAGTACTTC.

In its sample, this clonotype was seen a few times. V gene TRBV29-1 combines with J gene TRBJ2-1; D ambiguous. Trimming left V 0 bases short and J 2 bases short, with 8 bases between. In germline, CDR1 is SQVTM, CDR2 ANQGSEA. This CDR3 is built from 14 residues. In DNA, the CDR3 is TGCAGCGTTGAAGACACTTATACCTACAATGAGCAGTTCTTC. Residues: CSVEDTYTYNEQFF.

The J gene is TRBJ2-1, the V gene TRBV10-3, with D hard to call. CDR1 and CDR2 from the germline V gene are ENHRY and SYGVKD. The CDR3 covers 13 residues. V shed 2 bases and J shed 1 base, with 3 bases lying between them. CDR3 amino acids: CAISERSYNEQFF. Written as DNA, the CDR3 is TGTGCCATCAGTGAGAGGTCCTACAATGAGCAGTTCTTC.

V gene TRBV11-2 combines with J gene TRBJ2-3, with 7 bases fitting TRBD1. Germline loops: CDR1 SGHAT, CDR2 FQNNGV. This CDR3 has 15 residues. Trimming at V came to 8 bases and at J to 6 bases, leaving 14 bases not matched to a gene. The CDR3 nucleotides read TGTGCCAGCGAAATCATACAGGGGCCCTGGGATACGCAGTATTTT. Its protein product is CASEIIQGPWDTQYF.

This clonotype occurred many times. In nucleotides, the CDR3 is TGCGCCAGCAGCTCCTCAATACTAGCGGGGGCGCACTCTGGGGCCAACGTCCTGACTTTC. Protein product: CASSSSILAGAHSGANVLTF. The chain couples TRBV5-1 to TRBJ2-6; 11 bases are a match to TRBD2. V lost 3 bases to trimming and J lost 0 bases; unmatched junction nucleotides: 11. There are 20 residues in the CDR3. The germline CDR1 and CDR2 sequences are SGHRS and YFSETQ.

This clonotype was observed a handful of times. The gene calls are TRBV28 and TRBJ2-2; D may be TRBD1 (5 bases). Trimming took 8 bases from V and 0 from J, leaving 16 bases between them. There are 16 residues in the CDR3. CDR1 MDHEN and CDR2 SYDVKM come from the germline V gene. This CDR3 is CASSGPNRSNTGELFF. DNA for the CDR3: TGTGCCAGCTCGGGCCCTAACAGGTCGAACACCGGGGAGCTGTTTTTT.

The chain combines TRBV6-5 with TRBJ2-5; tentatively, D is TRBD2 (5 bases). The V end was cut by 0 bases, the J end by 4 bases, with 15 bases between. Germline V lookup: CDR1 MNHEY, CDR2 SVGAGI. The CDR3 length is 16 residues. The CDR3: CASSYSPPGKGETQYF. The CDR3 DNA reads TGTGCCAGCAGTTACTCCCCCCCGGGGAAGGGAGAGACCCAGTACTTC.

The V call is TRBV6-5, the J call TRBJ1-6, with TRBD1 matching over 7 bases. Germline lookup yields CDR1 MNHEY and CDR2 SVGAGI. J lost 10 bases, V lost 8 bases, and 8 bases had no gene match. This CDR3 comprises 13 residues. CDR3 protein: CASALTGVSPLHF. For the CDR3, the DNA is TGTGCCAGCGCTCTAACAGGGGTCTCACCCCTCCACTTT.

The V gene is TRBV29-1, the J gene TRBJ1-4; unclear D gene. This CDR3 region has 14 residues. Trimming took off 4 bases at V and 0 bases at J, with 9 bases between the two ends. Germline loops: CDR1 SQVTM, CDR2 ANQGSEA. CDR3 sequence (DNA): TGCAGCGTTGCCGCGACTGCAACTAATGAAAAACTGTTTTTT. It translates to CSVAATATNEKLFF.

CDR3 sequence: CASSEGQGSFNQPQHF. CDR3 nucleotide sequence: TGTGCCAGCAGTGAGGGACAGGGCTCCTTCAATCAGCCCCAGCATTTT. This rearrangement joins TRBV6-1 to TRBJ1-5, with 9 bases lining up with TRBD1. The V and J ends lost 3 bases and 3 bases, in that order; junction bases with no gene match: 6. This CDR3 region has 16 residues. Germline V gives CDR1 MNHNS, CDR2 SASEGT.

This chain joins TRBV6-5 and TRBJ2-1; D call uncertain. Germline CDR1 MNHEY, CDR2 SVGAGI. V lost 6 bases to trimming and J lost 10 bases, with 13 bases between them. This CDR3 spans 12 amino acids. In nucleotides, the CDR3 is TGTGCCAGCAGACTCAACTACGGGGAGCAGTTCTTC. Amino acid sequence: CASRLNYGEQFF.

This clonotype was observed a few times. The chain recombines TRBV28 with TRBJ1-3, with D possibly matching TRBD1 (5 bases). Per the germline V gene, CDR1 is MDHEN and CDR2 is SYDVKM. The CDR3 length is 15 residues. The V end lost 7 bases, the J end lost 0 bases, and 13 bases lay between the germline ends. CDR3 nucleotides: TGTGCCAGCATGACAGCACAGGTCTCTGGAAACACCATATATTTT. Its translation: CASMTAQVSGNTIYF. Combining the CDR3 with reference TRBV28 and TRBJ1-3 gives the whole variable domain DVKVTQSSRYLVKRTGEKVFLECVQDMDHENMFWYRQDPGLGLRLIYFSYDVKMKEKGDIPEGYSVSREKKERFSLILESASTNQTSMYLCASMTAQVSGNTIYFGEGSWLTVV.

This clonotype was picked up many times. The genes are TRBV12-3 or TRBV12-4 and TRBJ2-7, with TRBD1 matching over 8 bases. Germline trimming cut 3 bases from V and 1 base from J; bases unmatched to any gene: 5. The CDR3 length is 15 residues. Written as DNA, the CDR3 is TGTGCCAGCAGTTTTAAAGGACAGGGATCCTACGAGCAGTACTTC. It is translated as CASSFKGQGSYEQYF.

This clonotype was counted at least ten times. This chain links TRBV3-1 with TRBJ1-6; D is unclear. The CDR3 is 14 amino acids. Germline lookup yields CDR1 LGHDT and CDR2 YNNKEL (reference sequence). Trimming shortened V by 0 bases and J by 8 bases, and 8 bases separated the two germline ends. The CDR3 DNA sequence: TGTGCCAGCAGCCAAGATTGGAGGGATTCACCCCTCCACTTT. Amino acids: CASSQDWRDSPLHF.

This clonotype was recorded many times. The genes are TRBV11-2 and TRBJ1-1; 7 nucleotides line up with TRBD1. This CDR3 region has 15 residues. The V gene end was trimmed by 5 bases and the J gene end by 2 bases; junction bases not matched to a gene: 8. Germline CDR1 reads SGHAT; CDR2 reads FQNNGV. The CDR3 sequence: CASSVRQGGNTEAFF. The CDR3 DNA sequence: TGTGCCAGCAGCGTACGACAGGGAGGAAACACTGAAGCTTTCTTT.

The V gene is TRBV6-1, the J gene TRBJ2-1, with a possible D match to TRBD2 (6 bases). This CDR3 is built from 15 residues. Trimming left V 6 bases short and J 9 bases short, with 21 bases between. Germline lookup yields CDR1 MNHNS and CDR2 SASEGT. The CDR3 here is CASRAGLGGRSEQFF. CDR3 sequence (DNA): TGTGCCAGCAGAGCGGGCCTTGGCGGGCGGAGTGAGCAGTTCTTC.

This clonotype was found a few times. V and J are TRBV12-3 or TRBV12-4 and TRBJ2-1, with unresolved D. This CDR3 has 14 amino acids. Trimming stripped 0 bases from V and 0 bases from J, with 3 bases between. Here the CDR3 reads CASSLAGSYNEQFF. The CDR3 DNA reads as TGTGCCAGCAGTTTAGCGGGCTCCTACAATGAGCAGTTCTTC.

The V call is TRBV3-1, the J call TRBJ1-2, with 7 bases fitting TRBD1. CDR1 LGHDT and CDR2 YNNKEL come from the germline V gene (reference sequence). CDR3 length equals 14 residues. V shed 2 bases, J shed 8 bases, and the junction held 8 bases outside the gene matches. Here the CDR3 DNA reads TGTGCCAGCAGCCAACGACAGGGAGGATCGGGCTACACCTTC. Amino acids: CASSQRQGGSGYTF.

The table lists this clonotype with many counts. The gene calls are TRBV6-6 and TRBJ2-5; D remains ambiguous. In germline, CDR1 is MNHNY, CDR2 SVGAGI (reference sequence). Trimming took off 0 bases at V and 5 bases at J, with 19 bases between the two ends. The CDR3 is made up of 17 amino acids. CDR3 in amino acids: CASSYSSGQLKRETQYF. In nucleotides, the CDR3 is TGTGCCAGCAGTTACTCGTCTGGGCAGCTCAAGAGGGAGACCCAGTACTTC.

This clonotype was recorded at least ten times. This chain connects TRBV6-2 or TRBV6-3 to TRBJ2-1; TRBD2 agrees at 8 bases. The ends lost 7 bases at V and 0 bases at J; junction bases unmatched: 5. This CDR3 spans 15 amino acids. Germline CDR1 reads MNHEY; CDR2 reads SVGEGT. The CDR3 coding sequence is TGTGCCAGCAATATACTAGCGGCCTCCTACAATGAGCAGTTCTTC. Amino acid sequence: CASNILAASYNEQFF.

In this sample, this clonotype turned up a few times. This sequence joins TRBV20-1 and TRBJ1-5; D gene ambiguous. CDR1 is DFQATT, CDR2 SNEGSKA, per germline (reference sequence). The germline V and J ends were trimmed by 3 bases and 5 bases, with 11 bases remaining between them. The CDR3 has 13 residues. CDR3 bases: TGCAGTGCTAGTCCCCAGATCGATCAGCCCCAGCATTTT. This encodes CSASPQIDQPQHF.

This clonotype was detected only a few times. The rearrangement uses TRBV27 and TRBJ2-3; D not certain. This CDR3 region has 15 residues. V shed 2 bases and J shed 0 bases, with 9 bases lying between them. In germline, CDR1 is MNHEY, CDR2 SMNVEV (reference sequence). The CDR3 here is CASSLSSSSTDTQYF. The CDR3 bases are TGTGCCAGCAGTTTAAGTTCGTCTAGCACAGATACGCAGTATTTT.

This clonotype was seen ten or more times. The V gene is TRBV27, the J gene TRBJ1-1; D unresolved. The V end was cut by 0 bases, the J end by 1 base, with 9 bases between. The CDR3 covers 15 residues. Germline loops: CDR1 MNHEY, CDR2 SMNVEV (reference sequence). The CDR3: CASSLSWAANTEAFF. As DNA, the CDR3 is TGTGCCAGCAGTTTATCTTGGGCCGCGAACACTGAAGCTTTCTTT.

This clonotype has ten or more counts. The chain carries TRBV28 and TRBJ1-2, with D unresolved. The CDR3 totals 12 residues. Germline assignment: CDR1 MDHEN and CDR2 SYDVKM. Trimming removed 4 bases at V and 5 bases at J, with 8 bases between. The DNA of the CDR3 is TGTGCCAGCAGTTCAGGTTCATATGGCTACACCTTC. This translates into CASSSGSYGYTF.

The chain uses TRBV29-1 and TRBJ2-7; D gene ambiguous. This CDR3 has 11 amino acids. V lost 4 bases and J lost 5, with 9 bases in between. Germline CDR1 reads SQVTM; CDR2 reads ANQGSEA. The CDR3 coding sequence is TGCAGCGTTGTAAGTTTCAACGAGCAGTACTTC. Its protein product is CSVVSFNEQYF.

The V call is TRBV20-1, the J call TRBJ1-1; TRBD1 might be the D (6 bases). V was trimmed by 1 base and J by 3 bases, leaving 12 bases between them. Germline CDR1 is DFQATT and CDR2 is SNEGSKA (reference sequence). CDR3 length: 14 amino acids. This CDR3 is CSARGRGHYTEAFF. DNA of the CDR3: TGCAGTGCTAGAGGACGGGGACACTACACTGAAGCTTTCTTT.

This clonotype was picked up a small number of times. The genes are TRBV20-1 and TRBJ2-3; TRBD1 matches 10 bases. The germline V gene has CDR1 DFQATT and CDR2 SNEGSKA (reference sequence). J lost 6 bases, V lost 0 bases, and 6 bases had no gene match. This CDR3 comprises 15 residues. Written as DNA, the CDR3 is TGCAGTGCTAGAGATCCGACAGGGGGCAGGGATACGCAGTATTTT. Protein: CSARDPTGGRDTQYF.